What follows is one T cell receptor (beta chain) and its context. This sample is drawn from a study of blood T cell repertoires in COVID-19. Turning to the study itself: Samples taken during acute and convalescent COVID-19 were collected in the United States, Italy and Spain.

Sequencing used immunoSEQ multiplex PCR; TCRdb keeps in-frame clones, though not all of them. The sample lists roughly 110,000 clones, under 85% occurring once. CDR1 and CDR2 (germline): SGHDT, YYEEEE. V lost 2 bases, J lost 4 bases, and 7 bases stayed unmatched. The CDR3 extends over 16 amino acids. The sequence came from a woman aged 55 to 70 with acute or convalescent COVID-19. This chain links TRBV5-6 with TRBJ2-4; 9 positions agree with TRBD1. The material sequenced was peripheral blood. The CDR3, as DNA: TGTGCCAGCAGCTTTGCGACGGGACAGGGAAAAAACATTCAGTACTTC. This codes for CASSFATGQGKNIQYF.